This T cell receptor (beta chain) was identified in a study of T-cell reconstitution after alpha-beta-depleted transplantation in children. Germline CDR1 and CDR2: SGHVS and FQNEAQ. Trimming shortened V by 5 bases and J by 7 bases, and 11 bases separated the two germline ends. There are 12 residues in the CDR3. Comments on this clonotype: The antigen is not known.

Study findings and constraints: There were reportedly several hundred expanded graft clones from which alpha-beta T cells came about two months after transplant. T-cell counts and diversity at one year following transplant were attributed mainly to newly produced T cells.

The library targeted TCRbeta and was prepared with unique molecular identifiers. TCRdb ran MiXCR on the PCR reads and lists one entry per CDR3 protein. The repertoire has over 200,000 distinct CDR3 sequences, around 9.2% of them found once; the top ten carry 35% to 40%. This specimen was PBMCs, mostly from graft donor cells, taken 360 days after TCRalphabeta/CD19-depleted stem cell transplant. The receptor was isolated from a male patient between 2 and 9 years old who had a stem cell transplant for acute myeloid leukemia, so the T cells may come from the graft donor. The rearrangement uses TRBV7-8 and TRBJ1-2; tentative D call: TRBD1 (5 bases). As DNA, the CDR3 is TGTGCCAGCAGCCCGGGGGTCGGTGGCTACACCTTC. Its translation: CASSPGVGGYTF.